This T cell receptor beta chain came from a study of shared clonotypes between healthy human individuals. Sequencing used immunoSEQ multiplex PCR; TCRdb keeps in-frame clones, though not all of them. The sample lists about 2 million clones; 85% to 95% were seen once. V dropped 3 bases and J dropped 5; count of bases not matched to a gene: 9. The CDR3 is 15 amino acids. The germline CDR1 and CDR2 sequences are SGHRS and YFSETQ. This clone is a singleton in its sample. The sequenced sample consisted of naive CD4+ T cells sorted from blood. Subset defined: CD45RA+ positively selected. The origin of this receptor is a young man in good health. V gene TRBV5-1 combines with J gene TRBJ2-7; TRBD2 matches 9 bases. CDR3 protein: CASSSGDSGGHEQYF. The CDR3 DNA reads as TGCGCCAGCAGCTCCGGGGATAGCGGGGGCCACGAGCAGTACTTC.